The present T cell receptor (beta chain) was sequenced within a study of T cells in Graves' hyperthyroidism and ophthalmopathy. Amplification of TCR beta CDR3 regions was performed using RNA transcripts as template. TCR CDR3 underwent first-round RT-PCR with the HTBI primer set. TCRdb redid the calling of the multiplex PCR reads with MiXCR, one entry per CDR3 protein. The sample has a few hundred thousand distinct CDR3 sequences, roughly 46% seen once. Germline V gene sequence: CDR1 SGHVS, CDR2 FNYEAQ. This CDR3 spans 16 amino acids. This clonotype occurred once. Antigen specificity is unknown. The junction does not match germline at one end; this may be a read error. Broader study findings: The majority of expanded thyroid clonotypes above 0.001 also appeared in blood.

The TCR originated in a woman aged 18 to 35 with Graves' hyperthyroidism. The genes are TRBV7-6 and TRBJ2-7; 10 bases line up with TRBD1. The sample taken for sequencing was peripheral blood or thyroid tissue (not recorded which). CDR3 protein: CASSQGGQGTPYEQYF. Here the CDR3 DNA reads TGCGCCAGCAGCCAAGGGGGACAGGGGACCCCCTACGAGCAGTACTTC. The full variable domain, with the rest looked up from reference TRBV7-6 and TRBJ2-7, is GAGVSQSPRYKVTKRGQDVALRCDPISGHVSLYWYRQALGQGPEFLTYFNYEAQQDKSGLPNDRFSAERPEGSISTLTIQRTEQRDSAMYRCASSQGGQGTPYEQYFGPGTRLTVT.